This TCR beta chain was sequenced for a study of CD4 T cells in relation to SARS-CoV-2 and coronaviruses. The study's findings and limits: Crossreactivity was assessed only for spike protein, not other viral proteins. SARS-CoV-2-driven expansion was significantly weaker in crossreactive than monoreactive clones. Around two thirds of donors had memory CD4+ clonotypes crossrecognizing SARS-CoV-2 and common cold coronavirus spike.

Remarks on this clone: Its antigen is not known.

Measured with immunoSEQ multiplex PCR; TCRdb has only the in-frame clones, and not every one. Here the sample spans roughly 18,000 clones, about four fifths being singletons. Unexposed donor CD4+ T cells date from 2011-2018, before the COVID-19 pandemic. CD4+ T cells were isolated from the cells after nine to eleven days of culture. The V and J ends lost 4 bases and 4 bases, in that order; junction bases with no gene match: 7. Germline CDR1 MNHEY, CDR2 SMNVEV (reference sequence). The CDR3 is 15 residues long. V usage is TRBV27 and J usage is TRBJ2-5; 9 positions agree with TRBD1. Material: CD4+ T cells from PBMCs, cultured in vitro. This TCR was sampled from a human donor in good health. The CDR3 loop reads CASSSDRGASETQYF. The CDR3 nucleotides read TGTGCCAGCAGTTCGGACAGGGGCGCTTCAGAGACCCAGTACTTC.